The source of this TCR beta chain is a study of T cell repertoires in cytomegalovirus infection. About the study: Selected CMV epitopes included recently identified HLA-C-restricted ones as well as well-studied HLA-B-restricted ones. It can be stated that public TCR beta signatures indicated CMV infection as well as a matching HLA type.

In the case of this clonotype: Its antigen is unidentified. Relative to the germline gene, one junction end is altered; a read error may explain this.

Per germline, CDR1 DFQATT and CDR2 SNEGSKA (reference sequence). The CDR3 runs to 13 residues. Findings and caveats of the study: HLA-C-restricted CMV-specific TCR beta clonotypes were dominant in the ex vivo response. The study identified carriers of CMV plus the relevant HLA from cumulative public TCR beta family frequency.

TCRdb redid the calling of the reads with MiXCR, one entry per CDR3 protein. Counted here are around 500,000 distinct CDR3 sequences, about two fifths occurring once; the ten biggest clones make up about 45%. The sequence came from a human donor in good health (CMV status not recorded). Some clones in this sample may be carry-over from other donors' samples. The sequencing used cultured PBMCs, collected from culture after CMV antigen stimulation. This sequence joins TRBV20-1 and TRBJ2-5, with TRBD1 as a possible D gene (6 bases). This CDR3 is CSARDQPRGWLSF. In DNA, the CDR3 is TGCAGTGCTAGAGATCAGCCCAGGGGCTGGCTGTCCTTC.